This T cell receptor beta chain was sequenced in a study of CD8+CD57+ T cells in acquired aplastic anemia. Overall study context: Sorted CD4+ and CD8+ cells yielded DNA averaging around 3.2 ug. Reads per healthy sample averaged around 10 million (CD4+) and under 13 million (CD8+). General observations from the study: The CD8+ Simpson's diversity of patients and controls was not significantly different. There were some 27 CD8+ CDR3 sequences that occurred in both patients and controls.

V gave up 7 bases and J gave up 4 bases, with 16 bases separating them. The germline V gene encodes CDR1 LNHDA and CDR2 SQIVND (reference sequence). The CDR3 length is 14 residues. This clonotype was counted many times. Its target is unknown. TCR beta VDJ combinations and CDR3 sequences were profiled from genomic DNA. TCRdb recomputed calls from the reads with MiXCR, one row per CDR3 protein. This table has about 220,000 distinct CDR3 sequences, 34% appearing once. The rearrangement links TRBV19 to TRBJ1-1; TRBD1 might be the D (6 bases). The source is a human donor in good health, serving as a control. The sample was sorted CD4+, CD8+, or CD8+CD57+ T cells (not recorded which) from PBMCs. The DNA for the CDR3 is TGTGCCAGTATACAGGGAGGAGGGAGCACTGAAGCTTTCTTT. This sequence encodes CASIQGGGSTEAFF.